This T cell receptor (beta chain) was sequenced in a study of T cells expressing NK-cell markers. Study background: Repertoires of TCR beta were obtained from T cells sorted as CD3+CD56+NKG2C+, CD3+CD56+NKG2C- and CD3+CD56-NKG2C+. One of eight sequenced donors was HCMV-seronegative; the other seven were seropositive.

Comments on this clonotype: As yet, its antigen is unknown.

General study points: These clonotypes, the leaders elsewhere, also led the CD3+CD56-NKG2C+ fraction in a few donors.

TCR beta libraries carry UMIs added by 5'RACE template switching. TCRdb reprocessed the 5' RACE reads, keeping one entry per CDR3 protein, no DNA. Recorded for this sample: 500,000 or so distinct CDR3 sequences. The CDR3 length is 15 residues. CDR1 is SSHAT and CDR2 is FNYEAQ in the germline V gene (reference sequence). The sequencing input was blood T cells: a sorted CD56 or NKG2C T cell subset, CD4+ or CD8+ T cells, or bulk PBMC T cells (not recorded which). This chain uses TRBV7-7 with TRBJ2-3. The origin of this receptor is a man in his late teens or twenties in good health. The CDR3 is CASSLGLSYTDTQYF.